These 20 T cell receptor beta chains were sequenced from one sample in a study of OX40 agonist ivuxolimab in advanced cancers. Sequenced by immunoSEQ multiplex PCR; TCRdb stores in-frame clones only, minus some. The profile shows around 62,000 clones, about 77% of them singletons. The specimen was CD4+ or CD8+ T cells sorted from blood, collected in a trial of the OX40 agonist ivuxolimab. All receptors come from an adult with an advanced solid tumor such as melanoma, head and neck, liver or kidney cancer.

This rearrangement joins TRBV4-1 to TRBJ2-1; TRBD2 is a possible D gene (7 bases). This CDR3 has 16 residues. V dropped 4 bases and J dropped 1 base, with 14 bases sitting between them. CDR1 MGHRA and CDR2 YSYEKL come from the germline V gene. The DNA of the CDR3 is TGCGCCAGCAGCCGAACGGGGGGCGGTTCCTACAATGAGCAGTTCTTC. This codes for CASSRTGGGSYNEQFF.

The CDR3 DNA follows: TGTGCCAGCAGCTTGTCCTTGGGGGGTGAGCAGTACTTC. Amino acids: CASSLSLGGEQYF. The chain carries TRBV5-4 and TRBJ2-7; TRBD2 is a possible D gene (6 bases). CDR1 and CDR2 from the germline V gene are SGHNT and YYREEE (reference sequence). V lost 1 base and J lost 7, with 12 bases in between. This CDR3 is built from 13 residues.

About this clone itself: The same CDR3 arises from other DNA sequences in this sample as well. The chain joins TRBV19 to TRBJ2-1; TRBD1 might be the D (6 bases). V gave up 5 bases and J gave up 7 bases, with 12 bases separating them. Germline-derived CDR1 and CDR2 are LNHDA and SQIVND (reference sequence). The CDR3 is 13 amino acids. CDR3 sequence: CASSPRTVNEQFF. Written as DNA, the CDR3 is TGTGCCAGTAGTCCACGGACAGTTAATGAGCAGTTCTTC.

In DNA, the CDR3 is TGCGCCAGCAGCTTGGCCCCGGGACAGGGGGAAAACACCATATATTTT. Encoded protein: CASSLAPGQGENTIYF. V gene TRBV5-1 combines with J gene TRBJ1-3; 11 bases are shared with TRBD1. Unmatched junction bases numbered 5, after V lost 0 bases and J lost 6 bases. This CDR3 is 16 amino acids long. Germline V gene data show CDR1 as SGHRS and CDR2 as YFSETQ. Drawing the rest from reference TRBV5-1 and TRBJ1-3, the complete variable domain is KAGVTQTPRYLIKTRGQQVTLSCSPISGHRSVSWYQQTPGQGLQFLFEYFSETQRNKGNFPGRFSGRQFSNSRSEMNVSTLELGDSALYLCASSLAPGQGENTIYFGEGSWLTVV.

V and J are TRBV29-1 and TRBJ2-7; 11 bases are shared with TRBD1. The CDR3 loop spans 12 amino acids. V gave up 4 bases and J gave up 6 bases; unmatched junction bases: 2. The germline gives CDR1 SQVTM, CDR2 ANQGSEA. CDR3 region: CSVGGQGGEQYF. CDR3 in DNA: TGCAGCGTTGGGGGACAGGGGGGCGAGCAGTACTTC.

This clone was counted a few times. The V call is TRBV5-1, the J call TRBJ2-1; D gene ambiguous. Germline V gene sequence: CDR1 SGHRS, CDR2 YFSETQ. Trimming took off 0 bases at V and 5 bases at J, with 9 bases between the two ends. CDR3 length: 14 amino acids. CDR3 amino acids: CASSLDVGNNEQFF. CDR3 in DNA: TGCGCCAGCAGCTTGGATGTGGGAAACAATGAGCAGTTCTTC.

The sample holds one count of this clone. This chain links TRBV6-5 with TRBJ1-2, with unresolved D. Trimming took off 2 bases at V and 4 bases at J, with 5 bases between the two ends. CDR3 length: 12 residues. Germline values: CDR1 MNHEY, CDR2 SVGAGI. The CDR3, as DNA: TGTGCCAGCAGTTACGGGAGCTATGGCTACACCTTC. It codes for CASSYGSYGYTF.

The gene calls are TRBV18 and TRBJ2-7; TRBD2 agrees at 9 bases. With 2 bases clipped from V and 3 bases from J, the junction kept 8 bases outside the gene matches. Germline V gives CDR1 KGHSH, CDR2 LQKENI. The CDR3 totals 16 residues. The CDR3 protein is CASSPKASGVNYEQYF. CDR3 bases: TGTGCCAGCTCACCAAAGGCTAGCGGGGTGAACTACGAGCAGTACTTC.

The rearrangement uses TRBV19 and TRBJ1-3; 7 bases map to TRBD1. Trimming took 5 bases from V and 2 from J; bases not matched to a gene: 3. CDR3 length equals 14 residues. Germline lookup yields CDR1 LNHDA and CDR2 SQIVND (reference sequence). In DNA, the CDR3 is TGTGCCAGTAGTGGGACAGTCGCTGGAAACACCATATATTTT. Its protein is CASSGTVAGNTIYF.

The gene calls are TRBV7-9 and TRBJ1-2; unclear D gene. The CDR3 is 14 amino acids. Trimming removed 4 bases at V and 3 bases at J, with 12 bases between. CDR1 SEHNR and CDR2 FQNEAQ come from the germline V gene (reference sequence). CDR3 loop: CASSSDWADYGYTF. The CDR3 bases are TGTGCCAGCAGCTCCGACTGGGCAGACTATGGCTACACCTTC.

This clone was detected only a few times. The chain is built from TRBV6-6 and TRBJ2-3; TRBD1 aligns across 7 bases. Trimming cost V 2 bases and J 8 bases; bases outside gene matches: 4. This CDR3 has 13 residues. Germline loops: CDR1 MNHNY, CDR2 SVGAGI (reference sequence). The CDR3 is CASSYLGQTTQYF. As DNA, the CDR3 is TGTGCCAGCAGTTACCTGGGACAGACTACGCAGTATTTT.

Note on this clone: One junction end disagrees with the germline gene, perhaps due to a read error. The chain carries TRBV15 and TRBJ1-2; D perhaps matches TRBD1 (5 bases). Germline-derived CDR1 and CDR2 are LNHNV and YYDKDF (reference sequence). The CDR3 spans 14 residues. The CDR3 spells CATSRSDTKYGYTF. The CDR3 nucleotides read TGTGCCACCAGCAGATCGGACACTAAGTATGGCTACACCTTC.

The rearrangement links TRBV6-6 to TRBJ2-1, with D tentatively TRBD2 (5 bases). The germline V and J ends were trimmed by 6 bases and 5 bases, with 8 bases remaining between them. This CDR3 has 12 residues. Germline V CDR1 and CDR2: MNHNY, SVGAGI (reference sequence). CDR3 sequence: CASSLLDNEQFF. CDR3 sequence (DNA): TGTGCCAGCAGCTTACTAGACAATGAGCAGTTCTTC.

V usage is TRBV6-5 and J usage is TRBJ1-2; D is possibly TRBD1 (6 bases). Germline CDR1 is MNHEY and CDR2 is SVGAGI. This CDR3 region has 15 residues. V lost 2 bases and J lost 4, with 14 bases in between. CDR3 in amino acids: CASSYEGTGIYGYTF. CDR3 bases: TGTGCCAGCAGTTACGAGGGTACAGGGATCTATGGCTACACCTTC.

This clone has more than one count but fewer than ten. The V gene is TRBV7-3, the J gene TRBJ2-6; TRBD1 might be the D (6 bases). Trimming took 6 bases from V and 0 from J, leaving 24 bases between them. Germline V gives CDR1 SGHTA, CDR2 FQGTGA. The CDR3 spans 20 residues. This chain's CDR3 is CASSLLMSWGLSSGANVLTF. The CDR3 DNA reads as TGTGCCAGCAGTTTATTAATGTCTTGGGGGCTGAGCTCTGGGGCCAACGTCCTGACTTTC.

The chain recombines TRBV9 with TRBJ2-7; TRBD1 agrees at 7 bases. Germline CDR1 SGDLS, CDR2 YYNGEE. J gave up 3 bases and V 3 bases, and 9 bases lay outside the gene matches. This CDR3 is 15 amino acids long. The DNA of the CDR3 is TGTGCCAGCAGCGGGCTACAGGGGCCTGGCTACGAGCAGTACTTC. Protein: CASSGLQGPGYEQYF.

This clone was picked up a small number of times. The chain uses TRBV28 and TRBJ2-3; 9 bases align to TRBD2. The V and J ends lost 7 bases and 5 bases, in that order; junction bases with no gene match: 7. Germline assignment: CDR1 MDHEN and CDR2 SYDVKM. The CDR3 spans 14 residues. The DNA for the CDR3 is TGTGCCAGCATGTCCGCGGGAGGGGAAGATACGCAGTATTTT. Protein product: CASMSAGGEDTQYF.

This chain uses TRBV6-1 with TRBJ2-3; 7 nucleotides align to TRBD1. The J segment lost 5 bases and the V segment lost 8 bases, leaving 7 bases of the junction unmatched. Germline CDR1 is MNHNS and CDR2 is SASEGT. The CDR3 has 13 residues. CDR3 DNA sequence: TGTGCCAGCGAGGGGGCCTATGAAGATACGCAGTATTTT. This sequence encodes CASEGAYEDTQYF.

In nucleotides, the CDR3 is TGTGCCAGCAGCCCGCGACAGGGAGAGCTCTACGAGCAGTACTTC. This gives the protein CASSPRQGELYEQYF. The chain carries TRBV5-4 and TRBJ2-7, with 7 nucleotides matching TRBD1. The CDR3 runs to 15 residues. CDR1 SGHNT and CDR2 YYREEE come from the germline V gene (reference sequence). V shed 4 bases and J 3 bases; nucleotides not matched to a gene: 10.

This clone appeared a few times. The chain links TRBV6-6 to TRBJ2-7, with a possible D match to TRBD1 (6 bases). Trimming shortened V by 0 bases and J by 2 bases, and 11 bases separated the two germline ends. CDR1 is MNHNY and CDR2 is SVGAGI in the germline V gene (reference sequence). CDR3 length: 15 amino acids. Written as DNA, the CDR3 is TGTGCCAGCAGTTACTCGGACAGTGGGACCTACGAGCAGTACTTC. Protein product: CASSYSDSGTYEQYF.